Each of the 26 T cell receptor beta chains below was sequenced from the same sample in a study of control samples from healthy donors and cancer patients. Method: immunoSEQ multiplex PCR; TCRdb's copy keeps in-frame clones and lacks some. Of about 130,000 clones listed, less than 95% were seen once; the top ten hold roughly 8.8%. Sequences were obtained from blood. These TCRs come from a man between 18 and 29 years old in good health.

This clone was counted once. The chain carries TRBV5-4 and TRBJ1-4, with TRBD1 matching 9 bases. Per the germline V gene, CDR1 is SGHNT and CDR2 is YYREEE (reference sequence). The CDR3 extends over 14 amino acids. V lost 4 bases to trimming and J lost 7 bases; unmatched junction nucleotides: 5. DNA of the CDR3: TGTGCCAGCAGCACCGGGACAGGGTCTGAAAAACTGTTTTTT. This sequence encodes CASSTGTGSEKLFF.

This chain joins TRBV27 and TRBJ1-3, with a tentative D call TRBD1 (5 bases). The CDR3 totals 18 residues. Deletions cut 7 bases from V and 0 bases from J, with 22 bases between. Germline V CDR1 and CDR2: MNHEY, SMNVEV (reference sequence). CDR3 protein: CASTSPDIQTRSGNTIYF. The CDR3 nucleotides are TGTGCCAGCACCTCCCCGGACATCCAGACCCGCTCTGGAAACACCATATATTTT.

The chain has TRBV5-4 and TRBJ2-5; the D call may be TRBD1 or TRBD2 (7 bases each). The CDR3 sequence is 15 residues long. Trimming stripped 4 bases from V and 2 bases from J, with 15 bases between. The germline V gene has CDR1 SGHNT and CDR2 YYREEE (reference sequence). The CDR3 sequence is CASSPGGVEQETQYF. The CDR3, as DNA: TGTGCCAGCAGCCCAGGGGGGGTAGAGCAAGAGACCCAGTACTTC.

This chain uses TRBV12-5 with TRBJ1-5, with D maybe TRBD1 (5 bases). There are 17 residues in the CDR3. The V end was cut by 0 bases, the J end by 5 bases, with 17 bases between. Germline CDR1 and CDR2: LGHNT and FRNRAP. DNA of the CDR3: TGTGCTAGTGGTTTGGTACTAGGCAGGGTAACGGATCAGCCCCAGCATTTT. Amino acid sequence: CASGLVLGRVTDQPQHF. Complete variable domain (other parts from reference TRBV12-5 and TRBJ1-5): DARVTQTPRHKVTEMGQEVTMRCQPILGHNTVFWYRQTMMQGLELLAYFRNRAPLDDSGMPKDRFSAEMPDATLATLKIQPSEPRDSAVYFCASGLVLGRVTDQPQHFGDGTRLSIL.

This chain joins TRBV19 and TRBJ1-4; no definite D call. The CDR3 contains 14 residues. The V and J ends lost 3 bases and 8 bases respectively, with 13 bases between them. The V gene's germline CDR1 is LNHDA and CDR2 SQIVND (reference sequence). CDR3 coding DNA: TGTGCCAGTAGTATGCGTGCAAGGGAAGAAAAACTGTTTTTT. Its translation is CASSMRAREEKLFF.

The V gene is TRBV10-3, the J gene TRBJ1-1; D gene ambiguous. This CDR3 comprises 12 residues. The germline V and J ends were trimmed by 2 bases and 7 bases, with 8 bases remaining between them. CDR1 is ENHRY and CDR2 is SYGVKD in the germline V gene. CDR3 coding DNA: TGTGCCATCAGTGAGCCGGATTTTGAAGCTTTCTTT. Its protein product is CAISEPDFEAFF.

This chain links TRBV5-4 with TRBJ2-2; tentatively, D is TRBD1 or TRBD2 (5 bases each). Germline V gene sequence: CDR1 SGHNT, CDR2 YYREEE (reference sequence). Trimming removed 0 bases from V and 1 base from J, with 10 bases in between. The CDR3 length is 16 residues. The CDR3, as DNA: TGTGCCAGCAGCTTGGGTGGGACGGTGAACACCGGGGAGCTGTTTTTT. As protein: CASSLGGTVNTGELFF.

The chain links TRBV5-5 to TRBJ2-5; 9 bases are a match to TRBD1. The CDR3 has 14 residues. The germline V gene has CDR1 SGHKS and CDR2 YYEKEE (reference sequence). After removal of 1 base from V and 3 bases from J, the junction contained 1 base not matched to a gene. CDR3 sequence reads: CASSLRTGEETQYF. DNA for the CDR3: TGTGCCAGCAGCTTGAGGACAGGGGAAGAGACCCAGTACTTC.

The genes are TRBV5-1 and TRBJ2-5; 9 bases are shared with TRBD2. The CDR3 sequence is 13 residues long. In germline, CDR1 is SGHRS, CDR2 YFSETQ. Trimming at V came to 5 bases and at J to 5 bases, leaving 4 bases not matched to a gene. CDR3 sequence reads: CASRGGGAETQYF. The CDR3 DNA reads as TGCGCCAGCAGAGGCGGGGGGGCGGAGACCCAGTACTTC.

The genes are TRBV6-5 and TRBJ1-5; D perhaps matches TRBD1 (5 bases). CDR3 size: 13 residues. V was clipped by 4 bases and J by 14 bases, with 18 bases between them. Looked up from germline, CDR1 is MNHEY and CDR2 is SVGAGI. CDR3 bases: TGTGCCAGCAGTTCCCTCCGGGTTCAGGGCGAGCATTTT. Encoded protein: CASSSLRVQGEHF.

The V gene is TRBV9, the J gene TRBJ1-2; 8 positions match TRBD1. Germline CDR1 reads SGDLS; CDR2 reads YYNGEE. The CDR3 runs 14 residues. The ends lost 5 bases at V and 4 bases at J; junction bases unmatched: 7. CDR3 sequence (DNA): TGTGCCAGCAGGCCCGGGACAGGCGCCTATGGCTACACCTTC. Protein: CASRPGTGAYGYTF.

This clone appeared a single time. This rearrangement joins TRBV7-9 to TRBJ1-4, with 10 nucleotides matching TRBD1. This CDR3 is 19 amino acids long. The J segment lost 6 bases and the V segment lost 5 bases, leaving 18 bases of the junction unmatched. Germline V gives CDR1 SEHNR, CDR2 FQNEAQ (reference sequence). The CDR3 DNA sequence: TGTGCCAGCAGCCAGCCCTCGACAGGGGGCGCCGACAACTATGAAAAACTGTTTTTT. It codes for CASSQPSTGGADNYEKLFF.

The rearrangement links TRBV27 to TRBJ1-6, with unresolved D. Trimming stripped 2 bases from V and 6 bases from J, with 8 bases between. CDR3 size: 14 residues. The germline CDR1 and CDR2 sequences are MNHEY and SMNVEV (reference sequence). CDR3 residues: CASSLRPFNSPLHF. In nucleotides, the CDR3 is TGTGCCAGCAGTTTACGGCCTTTTAATTCACCCCTCCACTTT.

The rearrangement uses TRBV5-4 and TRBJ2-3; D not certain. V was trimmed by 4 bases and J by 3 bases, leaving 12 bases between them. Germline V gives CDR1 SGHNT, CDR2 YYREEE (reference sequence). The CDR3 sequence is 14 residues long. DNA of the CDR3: TGTGCCAGCAGCGGAAACAGACGGACAGATACGCAGTATTTT. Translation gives CASSGNRRTDTQYF.

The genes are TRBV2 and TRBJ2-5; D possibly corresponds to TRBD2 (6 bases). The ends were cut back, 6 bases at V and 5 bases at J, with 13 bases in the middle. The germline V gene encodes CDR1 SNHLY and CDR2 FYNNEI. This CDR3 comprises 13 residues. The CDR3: CASRPLGRETQYF. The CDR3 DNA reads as TGTGCCAGCAGGCCTTTGGGGAGGGAGACCCAGTACTTC. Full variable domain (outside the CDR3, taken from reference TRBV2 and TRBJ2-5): EPEVTQTPSHQVTQMGQEVILRCVPISNHLYFYWYRQILGQKVEFLVSFYNNEISEKSEIFDDQFSVERPDGSNFTLKIRSTKLEDSAMYFCASRPLGRETQYFGPGTRLLVL.

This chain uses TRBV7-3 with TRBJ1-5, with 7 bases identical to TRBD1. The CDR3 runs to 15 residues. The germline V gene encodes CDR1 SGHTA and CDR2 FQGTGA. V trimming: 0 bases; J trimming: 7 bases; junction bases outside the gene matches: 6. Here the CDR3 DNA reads TGTGCCAGCAGCTTAACGCCCCCAGGGGGACAGCCCCAGCATTTT. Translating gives CASSLTPPGGQPQHF.

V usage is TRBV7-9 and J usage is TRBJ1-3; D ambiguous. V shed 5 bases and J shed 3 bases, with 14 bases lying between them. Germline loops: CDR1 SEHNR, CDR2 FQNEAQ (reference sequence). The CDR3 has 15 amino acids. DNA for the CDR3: TGTGCCAGCAGCGGATGGAGTAAAGGTGGAAACACCATATATTTT. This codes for CASSGWSKGGNTIYF.

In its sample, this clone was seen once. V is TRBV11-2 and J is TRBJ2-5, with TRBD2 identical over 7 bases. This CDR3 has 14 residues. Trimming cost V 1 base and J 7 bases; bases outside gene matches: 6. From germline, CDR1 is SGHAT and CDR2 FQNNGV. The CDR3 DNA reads TGTGCCAGCAGCTTAGTGGTCAGGGAGGGGACCCAGTACTTC. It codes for CASSLVVREGTQYF.

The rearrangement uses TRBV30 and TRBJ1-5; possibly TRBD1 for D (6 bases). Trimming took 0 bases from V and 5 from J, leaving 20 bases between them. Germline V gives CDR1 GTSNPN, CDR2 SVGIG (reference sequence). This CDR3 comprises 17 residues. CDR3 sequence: CAWSVRQGHGSDQPQHF. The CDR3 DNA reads TGTGCCTGGAGTGTACGGCAGGGGCACGGGTCGGATCAGCCCCAGCATTTT.

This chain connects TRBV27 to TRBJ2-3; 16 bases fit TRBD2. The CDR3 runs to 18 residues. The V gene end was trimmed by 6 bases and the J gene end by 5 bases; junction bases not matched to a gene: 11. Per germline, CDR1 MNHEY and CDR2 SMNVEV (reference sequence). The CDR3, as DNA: TGTGCCAGCAGCTTAGTGCCGGGACTAGCGGGGGGGGTAGATACGCAGTATTTT. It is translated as CASSLVPGLAGGVDTQYF.

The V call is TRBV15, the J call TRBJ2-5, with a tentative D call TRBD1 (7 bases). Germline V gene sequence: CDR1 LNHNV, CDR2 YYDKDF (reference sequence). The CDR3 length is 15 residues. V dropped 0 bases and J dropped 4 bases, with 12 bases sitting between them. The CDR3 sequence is CATSRDPGGGETQYF. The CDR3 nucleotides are TGTGCCACCAGCAGAGATCCAGGGGGAGGAGAGACCCAGTACTTC.

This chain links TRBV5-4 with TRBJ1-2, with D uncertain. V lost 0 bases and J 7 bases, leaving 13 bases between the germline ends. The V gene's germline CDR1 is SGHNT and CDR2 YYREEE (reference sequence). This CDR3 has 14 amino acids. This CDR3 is CASSLELGGSGYTF. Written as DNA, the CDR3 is TGTGCCAGCAGCTTGGAGCTGGGAGGGAGTGGCTACACCTTC.

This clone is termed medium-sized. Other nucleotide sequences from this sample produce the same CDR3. CDR3 DNA sequence: TGTGCCAGCAGTGAGGCTAGCGGGGGGCAAGAGACCCAGTACTTC. Residues: CASSEASGGQETQYF. V usage is TRBV6-1 and J usage is TRBJ2-5, with 11 bases matching TRBD2. Germline loops: CDR1 MNHNS, CDR2 SASEGT. The CDR3 has 15 residues. Germline trimming cut 3 bases from V and 2 bases from J; bases unmatched to any gene: 2.

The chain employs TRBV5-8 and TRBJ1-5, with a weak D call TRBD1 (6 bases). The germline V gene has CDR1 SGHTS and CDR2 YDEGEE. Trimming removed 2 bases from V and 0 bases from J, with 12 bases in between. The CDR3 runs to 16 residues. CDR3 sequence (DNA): TGTGCCAGCAGCTTTTGGGGCAGGGGTAGCAATCAGCCCCAGCATTTT. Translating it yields CASSFWGRGSNQPQHF.

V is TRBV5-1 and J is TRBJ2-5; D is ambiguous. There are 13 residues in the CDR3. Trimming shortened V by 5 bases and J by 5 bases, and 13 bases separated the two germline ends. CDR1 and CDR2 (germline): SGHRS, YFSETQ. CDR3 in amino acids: CASSAASWETQYF. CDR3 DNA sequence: TGCGCCAGCAGTGCGGCCAGCTGGGAGACCCAGTACTTC.

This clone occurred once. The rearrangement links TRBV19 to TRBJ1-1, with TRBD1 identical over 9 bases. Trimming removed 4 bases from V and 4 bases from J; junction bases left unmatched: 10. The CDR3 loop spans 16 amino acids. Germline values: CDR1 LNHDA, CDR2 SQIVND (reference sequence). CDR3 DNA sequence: TGTGCCAGTAGTAAGCCCCCGGGACAGGGAGCCACTGAAGCTTTCTTT. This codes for CASSKPPGQGATEAFF. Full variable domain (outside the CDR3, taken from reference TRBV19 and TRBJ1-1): DGGITQSPKYLFRKEGQNVTLSCEQNLNHDAMYWYRQDPGQGLRLIYYSQIVNDFQKGDIAEGYSVSREKKESFPLTVTSAQKNPTAFYLCASSKPPGQGATEAFFGQGTRLTVV.